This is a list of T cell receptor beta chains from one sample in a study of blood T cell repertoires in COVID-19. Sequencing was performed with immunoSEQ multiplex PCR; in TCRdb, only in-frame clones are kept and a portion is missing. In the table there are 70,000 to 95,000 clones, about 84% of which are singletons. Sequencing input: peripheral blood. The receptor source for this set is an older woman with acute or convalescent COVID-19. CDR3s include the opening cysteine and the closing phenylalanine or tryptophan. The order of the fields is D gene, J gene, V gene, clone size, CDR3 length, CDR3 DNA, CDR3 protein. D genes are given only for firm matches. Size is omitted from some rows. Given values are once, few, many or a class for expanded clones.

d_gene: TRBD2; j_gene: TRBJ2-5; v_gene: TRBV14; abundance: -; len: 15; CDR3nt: TGTGCCAGCAGCCAACAGGGACTAGCCGGAGAGACCCAGTACTTC; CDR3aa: CASSQQGLAGETQYF
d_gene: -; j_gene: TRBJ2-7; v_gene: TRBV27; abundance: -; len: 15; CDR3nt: TGTGCCAGCAGGCAGGTCGGTAATACCCAATACGAGCAGTACTTC; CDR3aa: CASRQVGNTQYEQYF
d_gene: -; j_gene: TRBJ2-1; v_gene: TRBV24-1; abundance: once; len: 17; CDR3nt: TGTGCCACCAGTTCCACAGGGACCACCGGGGGGTACAATGAGCAGTTCTTC; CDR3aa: CATSSTGTTGGYNEQFF
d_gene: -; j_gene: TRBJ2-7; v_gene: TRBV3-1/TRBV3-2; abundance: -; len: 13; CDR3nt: TGTGCCAGCAGCCGCTCAGGGGTGCGCGAGCAGTACTTC; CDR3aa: CASSRSGVREQYF
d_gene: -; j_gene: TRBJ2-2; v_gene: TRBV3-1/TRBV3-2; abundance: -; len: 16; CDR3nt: TGTGCCAGCAGCCAAGTAATGGGGAGCTCGGCCGGGGAGCTGTTTTTT; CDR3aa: CASSQVMGSSAGELFF
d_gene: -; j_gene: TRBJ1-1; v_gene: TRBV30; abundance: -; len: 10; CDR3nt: TGTGCCTGGGCGGGCAGAGAAGCTTTCTTT; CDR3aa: CAWAGREAFF
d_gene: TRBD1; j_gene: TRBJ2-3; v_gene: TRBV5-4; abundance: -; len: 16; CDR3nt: TGTGCCAGCAGTACCGGGACAGGCCTTAGCACAGATACGCAGTATTTT; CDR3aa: CASSTGTGLSTDTQYF
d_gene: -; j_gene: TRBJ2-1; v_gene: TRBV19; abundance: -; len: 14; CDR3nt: TGTGCCAGTAGCCAGAGCGGGACATCTAGTGAGCAGTTCTTC; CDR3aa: CASSQSGTSSEQFF
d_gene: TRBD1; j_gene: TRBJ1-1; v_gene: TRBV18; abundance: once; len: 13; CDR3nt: TGTGCCAGCTCATTAGACAGGGAGACTGAAGCTTTCTTT; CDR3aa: CASSLDRETEAFF
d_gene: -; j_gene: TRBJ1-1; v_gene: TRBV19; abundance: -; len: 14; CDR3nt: TGTGCCAGCTACTCACAGGGTAGATGGACTGAAGCTTTCTTT; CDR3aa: CASYSQGRWTEAFF
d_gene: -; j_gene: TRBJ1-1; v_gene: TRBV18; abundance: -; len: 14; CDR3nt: TGTGCCAGCTCTCTAGAAACAGGGAACACTGAAGCTTTCTTT; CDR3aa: CASSLETGNTEAFF
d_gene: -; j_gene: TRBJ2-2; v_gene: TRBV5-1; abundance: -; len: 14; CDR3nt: TGCGCCAGCAGCGCGGGACTCATCACCGGGGAGCTGTTTTTT; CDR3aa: CASSAGLITGELFF
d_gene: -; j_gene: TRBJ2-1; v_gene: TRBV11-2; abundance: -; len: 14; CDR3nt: TGTGCCAGCAGCTTACTGACAGGTTTCAATGAGCAGTTCTTC; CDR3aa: CASSLLTGFNEQFF
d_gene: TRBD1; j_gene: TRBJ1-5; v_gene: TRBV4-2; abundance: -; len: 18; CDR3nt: TGTGCCAGCAGCCAAGATCTACAGGGGCTCTGGAGCAATCAGCCCCAGCATTTT; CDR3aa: CASSQDLQGLWSNQPQHF
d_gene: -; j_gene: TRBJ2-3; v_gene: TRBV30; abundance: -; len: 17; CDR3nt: TGTGCCTGGAGTCTATCCCAGCGGTACGCTAGCACAGATACGCAGTATTTT; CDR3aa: CAWSLSQRYASTDTQYF
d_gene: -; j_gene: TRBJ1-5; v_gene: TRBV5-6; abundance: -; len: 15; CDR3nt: TGTGCCAGCAGCCCCGGGGTAGGAAGCAATCAGCCCCAGCATTTT; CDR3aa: CASSPGVGSNQPQHF
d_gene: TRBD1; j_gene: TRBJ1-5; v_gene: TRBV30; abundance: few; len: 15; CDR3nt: TGTGCCTGGAAACCCGGGACAGGGCCACGGCAGCCCCAGCATTTT; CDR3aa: CAWKPGTGPRQPQHF
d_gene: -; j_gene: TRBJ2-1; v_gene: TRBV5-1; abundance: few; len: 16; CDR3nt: TGCGCCAGCAGCTTGGCGGTCAGGCAAACGAACAATGAGCAGTTCTTC; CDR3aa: CASSLAVRQTNNEQFF
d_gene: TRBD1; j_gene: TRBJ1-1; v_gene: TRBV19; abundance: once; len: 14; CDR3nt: TGTGCCAGTACCCCTGGAAAGGACAGGGGTATCGCTTTCTTT; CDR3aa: CASTPGKDRGIAFF
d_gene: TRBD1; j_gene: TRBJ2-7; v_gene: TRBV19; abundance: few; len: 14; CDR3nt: TGTGCCAGTAGATCTCGACAGGGTTCCTACGAGCAGTACTTC; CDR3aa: CASRSRQGSYEQYF
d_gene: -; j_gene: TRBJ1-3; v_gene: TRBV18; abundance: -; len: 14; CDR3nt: TGTGCCAGCTCACCACGTACTACTGGAAACACCATATATTTT; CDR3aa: CASSPRTTGNTIYF
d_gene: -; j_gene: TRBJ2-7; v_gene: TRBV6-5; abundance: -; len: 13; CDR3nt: TGTGCCACACAACAGAGAAGCTCCTACGAGCAGTACTTC; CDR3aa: CATQQRSSYEQYF
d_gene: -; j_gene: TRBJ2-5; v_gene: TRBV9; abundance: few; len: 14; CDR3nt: TGTGCCAGCAGTCCGACAGGAGGCGGAGAGACCCAGTACTTC; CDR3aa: CASSPTGGGETQYF
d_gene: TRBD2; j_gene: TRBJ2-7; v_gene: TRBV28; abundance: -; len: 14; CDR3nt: TGTGCCAGCAGTCGACTAGCGGGAGGGGGTGAGCAGTACTTC; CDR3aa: CASSRLAGGGEQYF
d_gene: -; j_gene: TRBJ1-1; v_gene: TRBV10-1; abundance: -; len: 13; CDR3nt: TGCGCCAGGTTAGGACAGTTGAACACTGAAGCTTTCTTT; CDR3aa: CARLGQLNTEAFF
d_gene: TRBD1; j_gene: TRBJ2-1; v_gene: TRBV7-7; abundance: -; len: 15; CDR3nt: TGTGCCAGCAGCGTGGGGACAGGGGTATACAATGAGCAGTTCTTC; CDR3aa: CASSVGTGVYNEQFF
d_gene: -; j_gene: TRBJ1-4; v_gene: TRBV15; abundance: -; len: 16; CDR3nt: TGTGCCACCAGCAGAGATAGAACCTCAACTAATGAAAAACTGTTTTTT; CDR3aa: CATSRDRTSTNEKLFF
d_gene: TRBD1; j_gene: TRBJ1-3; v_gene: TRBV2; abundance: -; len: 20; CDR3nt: TGTGCCAGCAGTGAACGTGGGGCAGGGGGCTTGCGCCTCTCTGGAAACACCATATATTTT; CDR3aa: CASSERGAGGLRLSGNTIYF
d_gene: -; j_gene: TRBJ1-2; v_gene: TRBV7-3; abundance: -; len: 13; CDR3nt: TGTGCCAGCAGCTTACAGGGTGACTATGGCTACACCTTC; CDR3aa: CASSLQGDYGYTF
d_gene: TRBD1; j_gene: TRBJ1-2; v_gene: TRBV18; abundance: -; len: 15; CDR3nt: TGTGCCAGCTCACCACCGCCGGGACAGGGCTATGGCTACACCTTC; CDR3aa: CASSPPPGQGYGYTF
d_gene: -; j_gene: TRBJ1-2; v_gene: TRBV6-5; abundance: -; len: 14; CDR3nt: TGTGCCAGCAGTTCTACAGGTGCGAACTATGGCTACACCTTC; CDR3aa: CASSSTGANYGYTF
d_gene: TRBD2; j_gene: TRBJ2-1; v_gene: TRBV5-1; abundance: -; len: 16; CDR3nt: TGCGCCAGCAGCTTGGTAGCGGGGGGCTCCTACAATGAGCAGTTCTTC; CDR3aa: CASSLVAGGSYNEQFF
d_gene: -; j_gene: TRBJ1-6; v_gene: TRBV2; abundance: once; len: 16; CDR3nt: TGTGCCAGCAGTCCGGAGGGATTCTCCTATAATTCACCCCTCCACTTT; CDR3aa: CASSPEGFSYNSPLHF
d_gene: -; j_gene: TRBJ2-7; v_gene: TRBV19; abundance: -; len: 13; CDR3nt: TGTGCCAGTAGTATAGGGAGAAACTACGAGCAGTACTTC; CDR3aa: CASSIGRNYEQYF
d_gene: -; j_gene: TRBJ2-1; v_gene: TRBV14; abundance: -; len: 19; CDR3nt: TGTGCCAGCAGCCAAATACAGGGAGAGACAGCGATTCACTACAATGAGCAGTTCTTC; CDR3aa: CASSQIQGETAIHYNEQFF
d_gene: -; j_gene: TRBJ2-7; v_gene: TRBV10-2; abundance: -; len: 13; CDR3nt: TGCGCCAGCCGTGCAGCAGGGACCTACGAGCAGTACTTC; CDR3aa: CASRAAGTYEQYF
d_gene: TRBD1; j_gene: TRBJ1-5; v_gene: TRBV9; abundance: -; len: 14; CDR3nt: TGTGCCAGCAGCGCCACAGGGGGCAATCAGCCCCAGCATTTT; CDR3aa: CASSATGGNQPQHF
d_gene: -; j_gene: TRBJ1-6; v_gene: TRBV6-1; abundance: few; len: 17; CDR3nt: TGTGCCAGCAGTGAAGGGCGGGGGCGCTCCTATAATTCACCCCTCCACTTT; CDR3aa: CASSEGRGRSYNSPLHF
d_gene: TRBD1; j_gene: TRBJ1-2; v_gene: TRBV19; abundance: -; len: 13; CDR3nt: TGTGCCAGTATGGGGACAGCAGGCTATGGCTACACCTTC; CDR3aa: CASMGTAGYGYTF
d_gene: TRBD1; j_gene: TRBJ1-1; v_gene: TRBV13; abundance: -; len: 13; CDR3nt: TGTGCCAGCAGTTACGGACAGGTCACTGAAGCTTTCTTT; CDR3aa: CASSYGQVTEAFF
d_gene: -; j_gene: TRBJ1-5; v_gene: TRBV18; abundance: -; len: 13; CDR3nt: TGTGCCAGCTCACAGGAGAGCAATCAGCCCCAGCATTTT; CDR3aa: CASSQESNQPQHF
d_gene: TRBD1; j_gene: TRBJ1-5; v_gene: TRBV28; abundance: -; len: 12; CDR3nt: TGTGCCACCACGGACAGGCATCAGCCCCAGCATTTT; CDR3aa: CATTDRHQPQHF
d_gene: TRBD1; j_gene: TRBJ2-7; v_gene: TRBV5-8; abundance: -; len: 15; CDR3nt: TGTGCCAGCAGCTTCAAAGGGACAGGGGTCAACGAGCAGTACTTC; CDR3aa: CASSFKGTGVNEQYF
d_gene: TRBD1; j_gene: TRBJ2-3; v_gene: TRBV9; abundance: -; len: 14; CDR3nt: TGTGCCAGCAGCTCCGGGACAGGGGCAGATACGCAGTATTTT; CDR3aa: CASSSGTGADTQYF
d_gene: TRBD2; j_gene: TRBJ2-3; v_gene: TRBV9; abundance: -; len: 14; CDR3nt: TGTGCCAGCAGCATGACTAGCGGCACAGATACGCAGTATTTT; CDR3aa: CASSMTSGTDTQYF
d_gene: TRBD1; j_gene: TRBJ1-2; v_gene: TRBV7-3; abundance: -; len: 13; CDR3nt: TGTGCCAGCAGCCCGGGACAGGCTTATGGCTACACCTTC; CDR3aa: CASSPGQAYGYTF
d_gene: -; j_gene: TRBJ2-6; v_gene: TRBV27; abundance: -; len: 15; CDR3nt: TGTGCCAGCAGTTTGGGGGGCTCTGGGGCCAACGTCCTGACTTTC; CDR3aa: CASSLGGSGANVLTF
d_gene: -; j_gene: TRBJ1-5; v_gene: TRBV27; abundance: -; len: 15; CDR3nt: TGTGCCAGCAGTCCCAGCCAGGGGAGCAATCAGCCCCAGCATTTT; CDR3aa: CASSPSQGSNQPQHF
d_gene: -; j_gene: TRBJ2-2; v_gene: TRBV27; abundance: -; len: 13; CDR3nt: TGTGCCAGCAGCGCGAGGAACACCGGGGAGCTGTTTTTT; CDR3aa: CASSARNTGELFF
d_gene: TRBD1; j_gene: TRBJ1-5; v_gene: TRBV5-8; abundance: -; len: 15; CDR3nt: TGTGCCAGCAGTCCCGGGACAGGGCCCAATCAGCCCCAGCATTTT; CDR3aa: CASSPGTGPNQPQHF
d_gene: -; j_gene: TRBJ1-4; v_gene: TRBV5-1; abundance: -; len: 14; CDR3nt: TGCGCCAGCAGGGACGGGACTGGAAATGAAAAACTGTTTTTT; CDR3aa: CASRDGTGNEKLFF
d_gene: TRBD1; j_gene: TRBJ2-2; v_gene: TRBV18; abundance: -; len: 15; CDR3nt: TGTGCCAGCTCACTTGGGACAGCAAACACCGGGGAGCTGTTTTTT; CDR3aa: CASSLGTANTGELFF
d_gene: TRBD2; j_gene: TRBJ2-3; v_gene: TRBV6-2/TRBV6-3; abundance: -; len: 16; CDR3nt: TGTGCCAGCAGTCACCGGACTAGCGGGAGGTCAGATACGCAGTATTTT; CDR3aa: CASSHRTSGRSDTQYF
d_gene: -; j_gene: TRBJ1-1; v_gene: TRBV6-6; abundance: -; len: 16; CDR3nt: TGTGCCAGCAGTTACTTAATAAGGGGCGCGAACACTGAAGCTTTCTTT; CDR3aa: CASSYLIRGANTEAFF